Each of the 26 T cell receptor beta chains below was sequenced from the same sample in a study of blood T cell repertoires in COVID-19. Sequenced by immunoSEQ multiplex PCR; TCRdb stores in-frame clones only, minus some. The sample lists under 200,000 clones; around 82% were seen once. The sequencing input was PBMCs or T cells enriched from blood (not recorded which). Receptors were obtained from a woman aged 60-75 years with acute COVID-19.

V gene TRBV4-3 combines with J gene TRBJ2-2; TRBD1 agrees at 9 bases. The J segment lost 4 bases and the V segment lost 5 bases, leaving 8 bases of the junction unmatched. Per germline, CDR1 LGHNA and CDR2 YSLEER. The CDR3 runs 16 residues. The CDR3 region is CASSSGQGVSTGELFF. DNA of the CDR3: TGCGCCAGCAGCTCGGGACAGGGCGTATCCACCGGGGAGCTGTTTTTT.

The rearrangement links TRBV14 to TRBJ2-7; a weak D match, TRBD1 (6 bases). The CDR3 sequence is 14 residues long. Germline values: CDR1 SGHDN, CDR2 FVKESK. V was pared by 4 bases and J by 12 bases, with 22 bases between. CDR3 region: CASSRDRLGLSLYF. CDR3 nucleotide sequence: TGTGCCAGCAGCCGAGACAGGCTGGGCCTTTCTTTGTACTTC.

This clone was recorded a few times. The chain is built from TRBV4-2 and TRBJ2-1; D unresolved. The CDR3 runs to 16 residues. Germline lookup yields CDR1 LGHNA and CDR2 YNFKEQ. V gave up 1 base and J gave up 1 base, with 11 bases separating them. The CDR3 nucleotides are TGTGCCAGCAGCCAAGCTGCCTACCTATCCTACAATGAGCAGTTCTTC. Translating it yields CASSQAAYLSYNEQFF.

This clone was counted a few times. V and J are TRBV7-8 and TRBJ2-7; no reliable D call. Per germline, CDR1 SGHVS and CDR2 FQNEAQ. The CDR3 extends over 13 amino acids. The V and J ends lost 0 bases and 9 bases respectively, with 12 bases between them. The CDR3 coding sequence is TGTGCCAGCAGCTTAGCGGCTGATAGCACGCAGTACGTC. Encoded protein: CASSLAADSTQYV.

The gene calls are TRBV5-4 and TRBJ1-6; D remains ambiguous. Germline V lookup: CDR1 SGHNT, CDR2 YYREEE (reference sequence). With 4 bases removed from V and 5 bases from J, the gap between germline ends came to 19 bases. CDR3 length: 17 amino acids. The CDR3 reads CASSLAGAYAHNSPLHF. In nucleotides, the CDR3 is TGTGCCAGCAGCCTCGCGGGCGCGTATGCCCATAATTCACCCCTCCACTTT.

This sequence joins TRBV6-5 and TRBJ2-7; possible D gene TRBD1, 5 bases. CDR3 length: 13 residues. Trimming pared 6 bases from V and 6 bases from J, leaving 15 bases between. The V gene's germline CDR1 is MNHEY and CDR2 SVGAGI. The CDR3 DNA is TGTGCCAGCAGCTCAAGACAGTCGGCCGAGCAGTACGTC. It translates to CASSSRQSAEQYV.

CDR3: CATSDTGTNEKLFF. The CDR3 DNA sequence: TGTGCCACCAGTGATACAGGCACTAATGAAAAACTGTTTTTT. The chain carries TRBV24-1 and TRBJ1-4, with a weak D call TRBD1 (5 bases). The CDR3 is 14 residues long. V dropped 3 bases and J dropped 2 bases, with 6 bases sitting between them. Germline CDR1 reads KGHDR; CDR2 reads SFDVKD.

Here the CDR3 DNA reads TGTGCCAGCGAGCAAAACGAAAAACTGTTTTTT. Translating gives CASEQNEKLFF. The chain has TRBV6-5 and TRBJ1-4, with D unresolved. Germline V CDR1 and CDR2: MNHEY, SVGAGI. This CDR3 comprises 11 residues. With 8 bases removed from V and 8 bases from J, the gap between germline ends came to 9 bases.

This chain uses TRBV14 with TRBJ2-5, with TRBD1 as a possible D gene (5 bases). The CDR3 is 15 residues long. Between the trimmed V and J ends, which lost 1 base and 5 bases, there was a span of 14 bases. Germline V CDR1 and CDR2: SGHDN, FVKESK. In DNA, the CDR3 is TGTGCCAGCAGCCAAGGTCGACAGTCTTGGGAGACCCAGTACTTC. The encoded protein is CASSQGRQSWETQYF. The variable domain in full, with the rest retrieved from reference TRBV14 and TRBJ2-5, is EAGVTQFPSHSVIEKGQTVTLRCDPISGHDNLYWYRRVMGKEIKFLLHFVKESKQDESGMPNNRFLAERTGGTYSTLKVQPAELEDSGVYFCASSQGRQSWETQYFGPGTRLLVL.

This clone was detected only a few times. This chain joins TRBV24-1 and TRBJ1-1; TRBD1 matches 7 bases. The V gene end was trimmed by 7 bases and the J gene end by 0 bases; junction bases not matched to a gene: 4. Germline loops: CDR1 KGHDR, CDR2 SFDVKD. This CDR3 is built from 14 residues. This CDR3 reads CATRGQAMNTEAFF. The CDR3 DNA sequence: TGTGCCACCAGAGGACAGGCGATGAACACTGAAGCTTTCTTT.

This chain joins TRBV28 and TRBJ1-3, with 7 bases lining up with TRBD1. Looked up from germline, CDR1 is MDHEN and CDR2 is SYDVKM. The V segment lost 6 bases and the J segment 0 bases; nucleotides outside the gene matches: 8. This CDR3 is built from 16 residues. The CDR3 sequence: CASSPGQVPSGNTIYF. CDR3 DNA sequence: TGTGCCAGCAGCCCAGGACAGGTCCCCTCTGGAAACACCATATATTTT.

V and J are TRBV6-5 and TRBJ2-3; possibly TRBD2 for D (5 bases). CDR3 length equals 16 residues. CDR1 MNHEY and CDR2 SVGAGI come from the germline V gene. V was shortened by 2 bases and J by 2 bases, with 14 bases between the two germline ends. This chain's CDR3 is CASSYAGVGYTDTQYF. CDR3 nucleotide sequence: TGTGCCAGCAGTTACGCGGGCGTTGGGTACACAGATACGCAGTATTTT.

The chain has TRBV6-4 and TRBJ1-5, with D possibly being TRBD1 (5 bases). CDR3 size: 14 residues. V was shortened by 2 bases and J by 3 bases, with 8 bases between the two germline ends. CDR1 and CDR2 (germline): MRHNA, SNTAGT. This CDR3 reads CASSDGGVNQPQHF. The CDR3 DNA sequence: TGTGCCAGCAGTGACGGAGGGGTCAATCAGCCCCAGCATTTT.

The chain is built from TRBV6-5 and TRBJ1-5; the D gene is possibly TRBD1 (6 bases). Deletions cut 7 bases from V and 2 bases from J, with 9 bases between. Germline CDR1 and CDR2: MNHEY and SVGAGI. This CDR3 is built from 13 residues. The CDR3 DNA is TGTGCCAGCAAGGCAGGGGGCAATCAGCCCCAGCATTTT. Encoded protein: CASKAGGNQPQHF.

This chain's CDR3 is CSAKKGADTQYF. The CDR3 nucleotides read TGCAGCGCTAAAAAGGGGGCAGATACGCAGTATTTT. This rearrangement joins TRBV29-1 to TRBJ2-3; D is possibly TRBD1 (6 bases). Germline V gene sequence: CDR1 SQVTM, CDR2 ANQGSEA. Between the trimmed V and J ends, which lost 7 bases and 4 bases, there was a span of 12 bases. The CDR3 has 12 residues.

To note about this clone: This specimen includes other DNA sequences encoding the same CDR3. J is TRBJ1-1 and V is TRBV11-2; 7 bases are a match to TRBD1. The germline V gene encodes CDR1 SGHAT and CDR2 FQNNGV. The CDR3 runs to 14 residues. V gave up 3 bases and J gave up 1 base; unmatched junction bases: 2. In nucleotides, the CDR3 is TGTGCCAGCAGCTTGTGGGACAGGAACACTGAAGCTTTCTTT. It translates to CASSLWDRNTEAFF.

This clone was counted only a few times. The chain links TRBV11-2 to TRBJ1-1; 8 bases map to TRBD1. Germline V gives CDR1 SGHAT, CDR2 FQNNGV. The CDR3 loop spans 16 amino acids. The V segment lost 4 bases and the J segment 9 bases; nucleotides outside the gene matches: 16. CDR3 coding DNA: TGTGCCAGCAGCTCGGGTAACGCCGGGACAGGAAGTAAAGCTTTCTTT. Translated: CASSSGNAGTGSKAFF. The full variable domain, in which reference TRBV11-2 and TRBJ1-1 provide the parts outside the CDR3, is EAGVAQSPRYKIIEKRQSVAFWCNPISGHATLYWYQQILGQGPKLLIQFQNNGVVDDSQLPKDRFSAERLKGVDSTLKIQPAKLEDSAVYLCASSSGNAGTGSKAFFGQGTRLTVV.

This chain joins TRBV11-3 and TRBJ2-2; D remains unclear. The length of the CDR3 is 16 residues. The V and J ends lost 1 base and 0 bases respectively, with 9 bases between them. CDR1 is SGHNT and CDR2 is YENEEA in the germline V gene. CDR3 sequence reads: CASSLGLGSNTGELFF. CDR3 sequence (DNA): TGTGCCAGCAGCTTAGGACTCGGATCGAACACCGGGGAGCTGTTTTTT.

The CDR3 nucleotides are TGTGCCAGCAACGAGCGGGGTCTCCTAGTGGGCACAGATACGCAGTATTTT. Its protein is CASNERGLLVGTDTQYF. This chain uses TRBV9 with TRBJ2-3, with 7 bases matching TRBD2. The junction had 14 bases not matched to a gene; V was cut back by 6 bases and J by 1 base. Germline values: CDR1 SGDLS, CDR2 YYNGEE. The CDR3 totals 17 residues.

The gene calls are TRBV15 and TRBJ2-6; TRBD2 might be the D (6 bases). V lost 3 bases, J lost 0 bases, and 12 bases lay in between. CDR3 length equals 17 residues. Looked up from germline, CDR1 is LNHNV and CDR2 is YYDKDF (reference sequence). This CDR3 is CATSSAYGGSGANVLTF. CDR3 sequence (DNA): TGTGCCACCAGCAGCGCTTACGGGGGCTCTGGGGCCAACGTCCTGACTTTC.

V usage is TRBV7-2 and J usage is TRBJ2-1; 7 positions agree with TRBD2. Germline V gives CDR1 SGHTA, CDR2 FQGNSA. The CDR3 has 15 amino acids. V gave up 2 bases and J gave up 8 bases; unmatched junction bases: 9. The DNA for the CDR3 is TGTGCCAGCAGCTTAAGCGGCGGGAGTATCGATGAGCAGTTCTTC. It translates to CASSLSGGSIDEQFF.

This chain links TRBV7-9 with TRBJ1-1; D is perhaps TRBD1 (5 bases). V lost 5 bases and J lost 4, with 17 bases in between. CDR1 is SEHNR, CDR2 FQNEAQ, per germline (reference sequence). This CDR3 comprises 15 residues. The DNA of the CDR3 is TGTGCCAGCAGCATGGACCTGGGGCCGATCACTGAAGCTTTCTTT. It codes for CASSMDLGPITEAFF.

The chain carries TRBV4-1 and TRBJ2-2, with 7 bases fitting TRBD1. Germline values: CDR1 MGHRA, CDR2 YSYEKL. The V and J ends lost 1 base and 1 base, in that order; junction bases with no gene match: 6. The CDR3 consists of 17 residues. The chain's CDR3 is CASSQVRPGGNTGELFF. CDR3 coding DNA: TGCGCCAGCAGCCAAGTCCGCCCAGGGGGGAACACCGGGGAGCTGTTTTTT.

The CDR3 nucleotides read TGTGCCAGCAGCAGCCGTGGGGGCAATGAAAAACTGTTTTTT. Translating it yields CASSSRGGNEKLFF. This chain joins TRBV3-1 (or the pseudogene TRBV3-2) and TRBJ1-4, with D tentatively TRBD1 (6 bases). The germline V gene encodes CDR1 LGHDT and CDR2 YNNKEL (reference sequence). This CDR3 has 14 residues. V was cut by 5 bases and J by 5 bases, with 12 bases left in between.

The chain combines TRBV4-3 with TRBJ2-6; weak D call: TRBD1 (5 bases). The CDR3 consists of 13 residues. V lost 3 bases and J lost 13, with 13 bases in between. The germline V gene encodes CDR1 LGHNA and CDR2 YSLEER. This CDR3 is CASSQDMMRVLTF. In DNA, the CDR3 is TGCGCCAGCAGCCAGGACATGATGAGGGTCCTGACTTTC.

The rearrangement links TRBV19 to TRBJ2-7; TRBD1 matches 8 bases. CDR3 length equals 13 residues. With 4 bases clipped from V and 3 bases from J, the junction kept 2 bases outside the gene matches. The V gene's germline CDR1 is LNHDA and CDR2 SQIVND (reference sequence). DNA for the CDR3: TGTGCCAGTAGTACGACAGGGGACTACGAGCAGTACTTC. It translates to CASSTTGDYEQYF.